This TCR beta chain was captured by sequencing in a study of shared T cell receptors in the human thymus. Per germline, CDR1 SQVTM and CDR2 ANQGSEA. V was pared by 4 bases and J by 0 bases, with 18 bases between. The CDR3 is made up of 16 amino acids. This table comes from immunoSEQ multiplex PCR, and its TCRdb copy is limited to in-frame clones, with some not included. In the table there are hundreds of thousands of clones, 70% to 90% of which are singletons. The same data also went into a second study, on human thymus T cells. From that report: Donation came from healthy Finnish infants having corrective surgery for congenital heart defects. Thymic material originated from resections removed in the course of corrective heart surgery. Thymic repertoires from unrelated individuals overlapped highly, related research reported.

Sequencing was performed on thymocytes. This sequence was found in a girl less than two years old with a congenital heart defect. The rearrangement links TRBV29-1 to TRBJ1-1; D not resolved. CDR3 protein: CSVGRQRRLMNTEAFF. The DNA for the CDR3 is TGCAGCGTTGGGAGGCAGAGGCGTCTTATGAACACTGAAGCTTTCTTT.